The TCR beta chain described here comes from a study of early T cells in non-severe SARS-CoV-2 infection. Background on the study: Sequencing input comprised bulk RNA from unsorted whole blood; chain pairing was not available.

Broader study findings: Clonotype matching in VDJdb favored anti-spike CD8 responses and did not capture private and CD4 specificities.

Unique molecular identifiers were attached to individual cDNA molecules. One entry per CDR3 protein, called by TCRdb with MiXCR from the 5' RACE reads. The sample has 85,000 to 95,000 distinct CDR3 sequences, 15% to 20% seen once. Worth noting for this clonotype: Its antigen is unknown.

CDR1 and CDR2 (germline): LGHNA, YSLEER. This CDR3 has 14 residues. Deletions cut 6 bases from V and 10 bases from J, with 21 bases between. The sequence was collected from an adult who was a healthcare worker with PCR-confirmed SARS-CoV-2 infection or an uninfected control (not recorded which). This specimen consisted of whole blood, obtained at baseline. The chain is built from TRBV4-3 and TRBJ1-1; D is possibly TRBD1 (6 bases). CDR3 coding DNA: TGCGCCAGCAGGGAATTCCCGTGGGGGCCGGGAGCTTTCTTT. Amino acids: CASREFPWGPGAFF.